This TCR beta chain is from a study of CXCR3-negative and CXCR3-positive naive CD8 T cells. Study at large: Total TRB output reached 120 million to 150 million reads, about 1.5 +/- 0.3 million per library.

Comment on this clonotype: As yet, its antigen is unknown.

Findings and caveats of the study: Whereas both naive subsets had comparably high diversity, memory CD8+ cells had much lower diversity. Naive cells with CXCR3 showed TRB CDR3s that were more hydrophobic than those in CXCR3-negative naive cells. Memory cells showed distinct TRBV-TRBJ patterns, while the two naive subsets matched. Cryopreserved PBMCs had partly decreased CXCR3 expression; fresh PBMCs were used in most assays.

The authors made the TRB cDNA libraries by 5' RACE using UMI labels. TCRdb reworked the 5' RACE reads into one entry per CDR3 protein, no DNA. Recorded here are around 160,000 distinct CDR3 sequences; the top ten clones represent about 0.3%. Germline V lookup: CDR1 MNHEY, CDR2 SMNVEV (reference sequence). This CDR3 spans 15 amino acids. Source material: naive CXCR3+ CD8+ T cells from blood. This sample's subset: CD45RO-CCR7+CD27+CD95- naive CD8+ T cells expressing CXCR3 (TNR3+). The TCR originated in a human donor in good health. Some clones in this sample may be carry-over from other donors' samples. The chain carries TRBV27 and TRBJ2-1; TCRdb proposes TRBD2, but this gene call is untestable without DNA. CDR3: CASNPAGGVYNEQFF.